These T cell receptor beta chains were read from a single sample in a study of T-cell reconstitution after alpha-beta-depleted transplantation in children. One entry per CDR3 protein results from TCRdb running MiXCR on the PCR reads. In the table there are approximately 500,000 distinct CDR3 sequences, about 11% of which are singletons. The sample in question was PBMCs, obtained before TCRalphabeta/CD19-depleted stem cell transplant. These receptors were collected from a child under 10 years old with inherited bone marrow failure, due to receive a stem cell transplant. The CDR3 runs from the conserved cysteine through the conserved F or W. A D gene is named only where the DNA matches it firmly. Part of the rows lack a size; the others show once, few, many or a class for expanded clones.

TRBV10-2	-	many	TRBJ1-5	TGCGCCAGCAGTGAGTCGGGCCAGCCCCAGCATTTT	CASSESGQPQHF
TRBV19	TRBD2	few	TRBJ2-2	TGTGCCAGTAGCTCCGGGACTAGGCCCCCCGGGGAGCTGTTTTTT	CASSSGTRPPGELFF
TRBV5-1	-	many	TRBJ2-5	TGCGCCAGCAGCAACGGAGACCGATCCCAAGAGACCCAGTACTTC	CASSNGDRSQETQYF
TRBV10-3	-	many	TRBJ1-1	TGTGCCACCGCCATATCATATACCCCTGAAGCTTTCTTT	CATAISYTPEAFF
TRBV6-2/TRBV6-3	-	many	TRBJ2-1	TGTGCCAGCAGTGACCGGGACCCCGCCTACAATGAGCAGTTCTTC	CASSDRDPAYNEQFF
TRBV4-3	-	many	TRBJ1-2	TGCGCCAGCAGCCAAGATCGACAGATTTATGGCTACACCTTC	CASSQDRQIYGYTF
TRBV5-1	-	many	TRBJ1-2	TGCGCCAGCAGCTTGGACAGTATCTATGGCTACACCTTC	CASSLDSIYGYTF
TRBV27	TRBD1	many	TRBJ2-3	TGTGCCAGCAGTTTTTTGAGGGGGCAAAGCACAGATACGCAGTATTTT	CASSFLRGQSTDTQYF
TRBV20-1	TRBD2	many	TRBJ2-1	TGCAGTGCTGGGGGACTAGCGAACTACAATGAGCAGTTCTTC	CSAGGLANYNEQFF
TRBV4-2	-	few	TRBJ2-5	TGTGCCAGCAGCCCGGACTACCAGTACCAAGAGACCCAGTACTTC	CASSPDYQYQETQYF
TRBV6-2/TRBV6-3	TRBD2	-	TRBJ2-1	TGTGCCAGCAGCCTAACGACGCCGGGACTAGCGGGAGGCTCTGAGCAGTTCTTC	CASSLTTPGLAGGSEQFF
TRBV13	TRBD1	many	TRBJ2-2	TGTGCCAGCAGCAATGCCCTACAGGGGAGCACCGGGGAGCTGTTTTTT	CASSNALQGSTGELFF
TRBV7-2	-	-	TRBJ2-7	TGTGCCAGCAGCTGGGTCGGCGGGGTGGGGGACTACGAGCAGTACTTC	CASSWVGGVGDYEQYF
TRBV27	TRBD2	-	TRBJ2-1	TGTGCCAGCAGTCCCCCCGGACTAGTCCAGTTCTTC	CASSPPGLVQFF
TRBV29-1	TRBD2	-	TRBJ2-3	TGCAGCGTTGCCCTAGCGGGATTTACGCAGTATTTT	CSVALAGFTQYF
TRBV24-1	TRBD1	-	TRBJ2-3	TGTGCCACCAGTGATAGGACAGGGAGGACAGATACGCAGTATTTT	CATSDRTGRTDTQYF
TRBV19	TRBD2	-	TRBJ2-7	TGTGCCAGTAGGGCCGGGGCGGGAGACTACGAGCAGTACTTC	CASRAGAGDYEQYF
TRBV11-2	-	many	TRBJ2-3	TGTGCCAGCAGCCGGCGGGGACCGGCAAGCACAGATACGCAGTATTTT	CASSRRGPASTDTQYF
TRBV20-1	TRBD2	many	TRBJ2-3	TGCAGTGCCTGGACTAGCGGGGGGGACCCAGATACGCAGTATTTT	CSAWTSGGDPDTQYF
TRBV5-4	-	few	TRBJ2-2	TGTGCCAGCAGCTCCAATAGACGTACGGCCGGGGAGCTGTTTTTT	CASSSNRRTAGELFF
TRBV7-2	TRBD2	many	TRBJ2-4	TGTGCCAGCAGCTTTACGGGAGGCAAAAACATTCAGTACTTC	CASSFTGGKNIQYF
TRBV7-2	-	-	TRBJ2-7	TGTGCCAGCAGCTTTCAGGCCGGCGGTACCTACGAGCAGTACTTC	CASSFQAGGTYEQYF
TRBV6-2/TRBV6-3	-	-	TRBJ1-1	TGTGCCAGCAGTTACGGGTTTCCTGAAGCTTTCTTT	CASSYGFPEAFF
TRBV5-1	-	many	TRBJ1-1	TGCGCCAGCAGCGTTCGACGGGAGAACACTGAAGCTTTCTTT	CASSVRRENTEAFF
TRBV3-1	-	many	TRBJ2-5	TGTGCCAGCAGCCCTCAAAAGGGACTTTACCAAGAGACCCAGTACTTC	CASSPQKGLYQETQYF
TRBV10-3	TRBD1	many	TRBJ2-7	TGTGCCATCGTAGATGGACAGGGTTCCCACGAGCAGTACTTC	CAIVDGQGSHEQYF
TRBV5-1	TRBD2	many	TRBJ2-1	TGCGCCAGCGCCGGAGGCCTAGCGGGGTACAATGAGCAGTTCTTC	CASAGGLAGYNEQFF
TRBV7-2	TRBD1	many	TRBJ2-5	TGTGCCAGCAGCTTAGGGGCCAGACAGGGATTCGGAGAGACCCAGTACTTC	CASSLGARQGFGETQYF
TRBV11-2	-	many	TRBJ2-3	TGTGCCAGCAGCCCCAGGGGTAGGGTAGTTCGGGCAGATACGCAGTATTTT	CASSPRGRVVRADTQYF
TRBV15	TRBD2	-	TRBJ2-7	TGTGCCACCAGCAGAGATTCGGGGGGCTCCTACGAGCAGTACTTC	CATSRDSGGSYEQYF
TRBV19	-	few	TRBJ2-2	TGTGCCAGTATACCCAACAGGGGAGGGTACACCGGGGAGCTGTTTTTT	CASIPNRGGYTGELFF
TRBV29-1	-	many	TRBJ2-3	TGCAGCGTTTGGGGGACTCCCGGGATCGATACGCAGTATTTT	CSVWGTPGIDTQYF
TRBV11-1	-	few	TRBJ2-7	TGTGCCAGCACCCCCCCAGGGTTTAACGAGCAGTACTTC	CASTPPGFNEQYF
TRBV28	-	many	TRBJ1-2	TGTGCCAGCAGTTTATACGGGAGGAACTATGGCTACACCTTC	CASSLYGRNYGYTF
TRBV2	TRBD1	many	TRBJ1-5	TGTGCCAGCAGTGCGGACAGGTATGATTTCGGACAGCCCCAGCATTTT	CASSADRYDFGQPQHF
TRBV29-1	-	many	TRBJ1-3	TGCAGCGCTTTCTCTCAGTGGGGAAACACCATATATTTT	CSAFSQWGNTIYF
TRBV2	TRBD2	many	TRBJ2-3	TGTGCCAGCCTTCAGCCAGCTAGCGGGTTCTCAGATACGCAGTATTTT	CASLQPASGFSDTQYF
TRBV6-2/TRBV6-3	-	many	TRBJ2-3	TGTGCCAGCAGTTACTCCGTAGGACCGGATACGCAGTATTTT	CASSYSVGPDTQYF
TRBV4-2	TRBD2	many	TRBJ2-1	TGTGCCAGCAGCCAAGCCACGGGAGGGGCAGATGAGCAGTTCTTC	CASSQATGGADEQFF
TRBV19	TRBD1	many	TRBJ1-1	TGTGCCAGTGGGACAGGGAACACTGAAGCTTTCTTT	CASGTGNTEAFF
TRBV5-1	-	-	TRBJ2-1	TGCGCCAGCAGCTTGGAGGCTTTGGATGAGCAGTTCTTC	CASSLEALDEQFF
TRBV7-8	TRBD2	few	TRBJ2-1	TGTGCCAGCAGCTTAGCGTTTCTAGCGGGAGCCTCCTACAATGAGCAGTTCTTC	CASSLAFLAGASYNEQFF
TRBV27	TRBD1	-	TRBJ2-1	TGTGCCGGCAGTTGGGGACAGGGGCCACCCTACAATGAGCAGTTCTTC	CAGSWGQGPPYNEQFF
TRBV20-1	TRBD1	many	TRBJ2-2	TGCAGTGCTAGGATCACGGCGGGACAGGGGGCAGGGGACACCGGGGAGCTGTTTTTT	CSARITAGQGAGDTGELFF
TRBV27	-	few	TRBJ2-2	TGTGCCAGCAGACTACTTAACACCGGGGAGCTGTTTTTT	CASRLLNTGELFF
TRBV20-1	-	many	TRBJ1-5	TGCAGTGCTAGTTTGGGGGGAAATCAGCCCCAGCATTTT	CSASLGGNQPQHF
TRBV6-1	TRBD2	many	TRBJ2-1	TGTGCCAGCAGTGAATATGGCGGTACTAGCGGGATTGATGAGCAGTTCTTC	CASSEYGGTSGIDEQFF
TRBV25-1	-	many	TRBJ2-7	TGTGCCAGCAGTGACCCGACCGGAGACTCCTACGAGCAGTACTTC	CASSDPTGDSYEQYF
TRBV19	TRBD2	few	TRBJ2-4	TGTGCCAGTAGTACGGGACTAGCGGACCTCAAAAACATTCAGTACTTC	CASSTGLADLKNIQYF
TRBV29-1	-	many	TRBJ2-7	TGCAGCGCGCGCGACCGGACAACCTCCTACGAGCAGTACTTC	CSARDRTTSYEQYF
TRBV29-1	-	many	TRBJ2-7	TGCAGCGTTGTGGGGGGGCGGTTCTACGAGCAGTACTTC	CSVVGGRFYEQYF
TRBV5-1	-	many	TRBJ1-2	TGCGCCAGCAGCTTGGATGGGGGACACGGAGGCTATGGCTACACCTTC	CASSLDGGHGGYGYTF